The clone carrying this TCR beta chain came up many times. Its antigen is currently unknown. The data stem from a study of early T cells in non-severe SARS-CoV-2 infection. Across the study: Chains stayed unpaired after sequencing of bulk RNA from unsorted whole blood.

Attachment of unique molecular identifiers to individual cDNA molecules was performed. One entry per CDR3 protein, called by TCRdb with MiXCR from the 5' RACE reads. In the table there are approximately 83,000 distinct CDR3 sequences, 13% to 15% of which are singletons. Findings and caveats of the study: The study's VDJdb matching favored anti-spike CD8 responses and missed private and CD4 specificities.

Sequencing used whole blood. This TCR came from an adult who was a healthcare worker with PCR-confirmed SARS-CoV-2 infection or an uninfected control (not recorded which).

The DNA for the CDR3 is TGTGCCTGGAGTACGGGACAGGGAAATCAGCCCCAGCATTTT. Its protein is CAWSTGQGNQPQHF. The chain uses TRBV30 and TRBJ1-5; 9 bases agree with TRBD1. From germline, CDR1 is GTSNPN and CDR2 SVGIG (reference sequence). CDR3 length: 14 amino acids. V trimming: 2 bases; J trimming: 4 bases; junction bases outside the gene matches: 3.